The clone carrying this T cell receptor (beta chain) was found many times. The antigen is undetermined. TCRdb re-analysed the reads in MiXCR, keeping a single row per CDR3 protein. Seen here are roughly 230,000 distinct CDR3 sequences, approximately 22% observed once, and the top ten hold 18%. These data belong to a study of T cell repertoires in cytomegalovirus infection. Study as a whole: Based on public TCR beta signatures, there were indications of CMV infection and of a matching HLA type. Study conclusions and caveats: Totalled public TCR beta family frequency picked out people who carried CMV plus the relevant HLA. Ex vivo, HLA-C-restricted CMV-specific TCR beta clonotypes prevailed over the rest of the response.

The CDR3 totals 18 residues. From germline, CDR1 is SGHTA and CDR2 FQGNSA. Germline trimming cut 3 bases from V and 5 bases from J; bases unmatched to any gene: 13. The sequence came from a human donor in good health (CMV status not recorded). Some clones in this sample may be carry-over from other donors' samples. The specimen sequenced was CD8+ T cells from PBMCs. The chain employs TRBV7-2 and TRBJ2-5; 12 nucleotides match TRBD2. CDR3 in DNA: TGTGCCAGCAGCTTCTCTTTACGACTAGCGGGGGCAAGCGAGACCCAGTACTTC. This gives the protein CASSFSLRLAGASETQYF. Full variable domain (remainder filled in from reference TRBV7-2 and TRBJ2-5): GAGVSQSPSNKVTEKGKDVELRCDPISGHTALYWYRQSLGQGLEFLIYFQGNSAPDKSGLPSDRFSAERTGGSVSTLTIQRTQQEDSAVYLCASSFSLRLAGASETQYFGPGTRLLVL.